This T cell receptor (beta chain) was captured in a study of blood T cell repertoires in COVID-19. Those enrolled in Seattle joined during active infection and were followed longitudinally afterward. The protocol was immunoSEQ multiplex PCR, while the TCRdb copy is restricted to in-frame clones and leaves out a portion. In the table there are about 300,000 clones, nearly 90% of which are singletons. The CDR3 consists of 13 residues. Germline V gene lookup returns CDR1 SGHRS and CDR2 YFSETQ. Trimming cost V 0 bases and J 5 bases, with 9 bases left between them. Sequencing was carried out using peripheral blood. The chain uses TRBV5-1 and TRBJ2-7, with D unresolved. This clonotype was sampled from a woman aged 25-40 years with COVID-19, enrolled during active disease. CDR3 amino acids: CASSLGAGNEQYF. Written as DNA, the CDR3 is TGCGCCAGCAGCTTGGGGGCAGGAAACGAGCAGTACTTC.